These 24 T cell receptor beta chains originate from one sample sequenced in a study of blood T cell repertoires in COVID-19. Profiled with immunoSEQ multiplex PCR; TCRdb holds only in-frame clones, not every one. The sample contains 100,000 to 150,000 clones, about three quarters of which appear only once. Sequenced: peripheral blood. Receptor source: a human donor with acute or convalescent COVID-19. The donor label of this sample is uncertain.

The J gene is TRBJ1-2, the V gene TRBV19; 9 bases line up with TRBD1. Per the germline V gene, CDR1 is LNHDA and CDR2 is SQIVND (reference sequence). Trimming at V came to 4 bases and at J to 6 bases, leaving 6 bases not matched to a gene. The CDR3 runs to 14 residues. The CDR3 DNA reads as TGTGCCAGTAGTACGACAGGGGGTAGGGATGGCTACACCTTC. Its protein product is CASSTTGGRDGYTF.

V is TRBV6-2 or TRBV6-3 and J is TRBJ1-5; TRBD1 is a possible D gene (6 bases). The V gene's germline CDR1 is MNHEY and CDR2 SVGEGT. Deletions cut 5 bases from V and 6 bases from J, with 14 bases between. The CDR3 runs to 14 residues. CDR3 sequence: CASSTRDTSQPQHF. The CDR3 DNA reads TGTGCCAGCAGTACTCGGGACACCTCTCAGCCCCAGCATTTT.

This rearrangement joins TRBV2 to TRBJ2-2; no definite D call. The ends were cut back, 4 bases at V and 0 bases at J, with 3 bases in the middle. Germline CDR1 and CDR2: SNHLY and FYNNEI. This CDR3 spans 13 amino acids. This CDR3 reads CASSVANTGELFF. CDR3 bases: TGTGCCAGCAGTGTAGCGAACACCGGGGAGCTGTTTTTT.

This chain links TRBV19 with TRBJ2-3; a possible D gene is TRBD2 (6 bases). The CDR3 is 15 residues long. CDR1 and CDR2 from the germline V gene are LNHDA and SQIVND (reference sequence). Trimming cost V 8 bases and J 2 bases, with 17 bases left between them. The CDR3 spells CASRTGGGLTDTQYF. The DNA of the CDR3 is TGTGCCAGTCGCACCGGTGGGGGACTCACAGATACGCAGTATTTT. Looking up the rest from reference TRBV19 and TRBJ2-3 gives the full variable domain: DGGITQSPKYLFRKEGQNVTLSCEQNLNHDAMYWYRQDPGQGLRLIYYSQIVNDFQKGDIAEGYSVSREKKESFPLTVTSAQKNPTAFYLCASRTGGGLTDTQYFGPGTRLTVL.

This chain joins TRBV5-1 and TRBJ1-1; D remains unclear. V was clipped by 4 bases and J by 1 base, with 8 bases between them. This CDR3 comprises 13 residues. Germline assignment: CDR1 SGHRS and CDR2 YFSETQ. CDR3 DNA: TGCGCCAGCAGCCCATACAAGAACACTGAAGCTTTCTTT. Translation: CASSPYKNTEAFF.

The rearrangement uses TRBV5-6 and TRBJ2-1, with D possibly matching TRBD1 (6 bases). CDR1 is SGHDT, CDR2 YYEEEE, per germline. This CDR3 comprises 14 residues. Trimming shortened V by 2 bases and J by 7 bases, and 13 bases separated the two germline ends. The CDR3 sequence is CASSFGQNTNEQFF. Here the CDR3 DNA reads TGTGCCAGCAGCTTCGGACAGAATACAAATGAGCAGTTCTTC.

V usage is TRBV28 and J usage is TRBJ1-2; 7 bases map to TRBD1. The ends lost 6 bases at V and 8 bases at J; junction bases unmatched: 15. The CDR3 extends over 15 amino acids. Germline-derived CDR1 and CDR2 are MDHEN and SYDVKM. CDR3 residues: CASRSPDRTWGGYTF. DNA of the CDR3: TGTGCCAGCAGGTCCCCGGACAGGACCTGGGGGGGCTACACCTTC.

The rearrangement joins TRBV24-1 to TRBJ1-4; 7 nucleotides match TRBD1. CDR1 is KGHDR and CDR2 is SFDVKD in the germline V gene. The trim removed 5 bases at V and 1 base at J, leaving 3 bases unmatched. This CDR3 contains 15 residues. DNA for the CDR3: TGTGCCACCAGTGGAGGGGGCGGAACTAATGAAAAACTGTTTTTT. Protein product: CATSGGGGTNEKLFF.

This chain uses TRBV9 with TRBJ2-3; no firm D call. The length of the CDR3 is 14 residues. The germline CDR1 and CDR2 sequences are SGDLS and YYNGEE. V lost 0 bases and J lost 0, with 5 bases in between. The CDR3 loop is CASSVDTSTDTQYF. CDR3 nucleotide sequence: TGTGCCAGCAGCGTAGACACGAGCACAGATACGCAGTATTTT. Variable domain in full (rest from reference TRBV9 and TRBJ2-3): DSGVTQTPKHLITATGQRVTLRCSPRSGDLSVYWYQQSLDQGLQFLIQYYNGEERAKGNILERFSAQQFPDLHSELNLSSLELGDSALYFCASSVDTSTDTQYFGPGTRLTVL.

This chain links TRBV28 with TRBJ1-2; 7 nucleotides agree with TRBD1. V lost 2 bases, J lost 1 base, and 7 bases stayed unmatched. The CDR3 covers 16 residues. CDR1 is MDHEN and CDR2 is SYDVKM in the germline V gene. The CDR3 is CASSLADRARNYGYTF. The DNA of the CDR3 is TGTGCCAGCAGTTTAGCCGACAGGGCCCGTAACTATGGCTACACCTTC.

The chain employs TRBV11-2 and TRBJ1-2; D is ambiguous. This CDR3 spans 14 amino acids. V was shortened by 1 base and J by 2 bases, with 8 bases between the two germline ends. Germline V gene sequence: CDR1 SGHAT, CDR2 FQNNGV. The CDR3 DNA follows: TGTGCCAGCAGCTTAGGTTTAACAAACTATGGCTACACCTTC. It yields the protein CASSLGLTNYGYTF.

DNA for the CDR3: TGTGCCAGCAGCTTCGGGCGGGTAAAACAAGAGACCCAGTACTTC. Translated, it gives CASSFGRVKQETQYF. The chain employs TRBV7-9 and TRBJ2-5, with D possibly TRBD2 on 5 matching bases. Germline CDR1 is SEHNR and CDR2 is FQNEAQ (reference sequence). This CDR3 spans 15 amino acids. V shed 3 bases and J shed 2 bases, with 13 bases lying between them.

The gene calls are TRBV12-3 or TRBV12-4 and TRBJ1-1; D uncertain. Between the trimmed V and J ends, which lost 5 bases and 10 bases, there was a span of 11 bases. The CDR3 covers 11 residues. The CDR3 DNA is TGTGCCAGCAGTCAAACCACAACAGCTTTCTTT. Protein: CASSQTTTAFF.

This clone has only one observation. V and J are TRBV7-9 and TRBJ2-4; tentative D call: TRBD2 (7 bases). The V gene's germline CDR1 is SEHNR and CDR2 FQNEAQ (reference sequence). V was pared by 5 bases and J by 0 bases, with 11 bases between. The CDR3 covers 15 residues. The CDR3 is CASSTGGLAKNIQYF. In DNA form, the CDR3 reads TGTGCCAGCAGCACGGGGGGCCTAGCCAAAAACATTCAGTACTTC. The whole variable domain, filled in from reference TRBV7-9 and TRBJ2-4, reads DTGVSQNPRHKITKRGQNVTFRCDPISEHNRLYWYRQTLGQGPEFLTYFQNEAQLEKSRLLSDRFSAERPKGSFSTLEIQRTEQGDSAMYLCASSTGGLAKNIQYFGAGTRLSVL.

J is TRBJ1-5 and V is TRBV11-2; 11 bases line up with TRBD1. The CDR3 loop spans 15 amino acids. The J segment lost 4 bases and the V segment lost 5 bases, leaving 4 bases of the junction unmatched. Germline V gene sequence: CDR1 SGHAT, CDR2 FQNNGV. CDR3 nucleotide sequence: TGTGCCAGCAGCCTAGGGACAGGGGGAAATCAGCCCCAGCATTTT. Translation gives CASSLGTGGNQPQHF. The whole variable domain, remainder taken from reference TRBV11-2 and TRBJ1-5, is EAGVAQSPRYKIIEKRQSVAFWCNPISGHATLYWYQQILGQGPKLLIQFQNNGVVDDSQLPKDRFSAERLKGVDSTLKIQPAKLEDSAVYLCASSLGTGGNQPQHFGDGTRLSIL.

The rearrangement uses TRBV2 and TRBJ2-1, with D perhaps matching TRBD1 (7 bases). This CDR3 spans 12 amino acids. Germline V lookup: CDR1 SNHLY, CDR2 FYNNEI. The germline V and J ends were trimmed by 9 bases and 5 bases, with 11 bases remaining between them. As DNA, the CDR3 is TGTGCCAGTCAGGGGGAGGACAATGAGCAGTTCTTC. Amino acids: CASQGEDNEQFF.

V and J are TRBV7-9 and TRBJ2-1; 11 positions agree with TRBD1. Trimming at V came to 5 bases and at J to 8 bases, leaving 11 bases not matched to a gene. CDR3 length: 16 residues. The germline V gene encodes CDR1 SEHNR and CDR2 FQNEAQ (reference sequence). The CDR3 loop is CASSHTGTGGRDEQFF. DNA of the CDR3: TGTGCCAGCAGCCACACCGGGACAGGGGGGCGGGATGAGCAGTTCTTC.

The sample holds a few counts of this clone. V gene TRBV30 combines with J gene TRBJ1-3; D ambiguous. Germline loops: CDR1 GTSNPN, CDR2 SVGIG (reference sequence). The germline V and J ends were trimmed by 1 base and 0 bases, with 4 bases remaining between them. There are 13 residues in the CDR3. The CDR3 loop reads CAWSGGSGNTIYF. The CDR3 DNA reads TGTGCCTGGAGTGGAGGCTCTGGAAACACCATATATTTT.

The V gene is TRBV2, the J gene TRBJ1-1; 10 bases map to TRBD1. Germline CDR1 and CDR2: SNHLY and FYNNEI. This CDR3 region has 13 residues. Germline trimming cut 5 bases from V and 4 bases from J; bases unmatched to any gene: 1. For the CDR3, the DNA is TGTGCCAGCAGTAGGACAGGGGGCACTGAAGCTTTCTTT. Protein sequence: CASSRTGGTEAFF.

The chain combines TRBV19 with TRBJ1-6; possible D gene TRBD1, 5 bases. CDR3 length equals 14 residues. Germline-derived CDR1 and CDR2 are LNHDA and SQIVND (reference sequence). The V end lost 5 bases, the J end lost 9 bases, and 14 bases lay between the germline ends. DNA for the CDR3: TGTGCCAGTAGTCCCCGTGGGGGGAGTTCACCCCTCCACTTT. This sequence encodes CASSPRGGSSPLHF.

The chain joins TRBV2 to TRBJ2-7; D is possibly TRBD1 (6 bases). Germline V gene lookup returns CDR1 SNHLY and CDR2 FYNNEI. V lost 4 bases and J 2 bases, leaving 12 bases between the germline ends. CDR3 length: 14 amino acids. The CDR3 DNA sequence: TGTGCCAGCAGTGTGAGGGGGTACGCCTACGAGCAGTACGTC. Amino acids: CASSVRGYAYEQYV.

On this clone: Additional DNA sequences in this sample encode the identical CDR3. V and J are TRBV5-1 and TRBJ1-6; 8 nucleotides line up with TRBD1. Germline loops: CDR1 SGHRS, CDR2 YFSETQ. The CDR3 sequence is 14 residues long. J gave up 9 bases and V 3 bases, and 5 bases lay outside the gene matches. The CDR3 is CASSSDRGISPLHF. CDR3 sequence (DNA): TGCGCCAGCAGCTCTGACAGGGGTATTTCACCCCTCCACTTT.

This clone was seen only a few times. The rearrangement uses TRBV27 and TRBJ2-3; tentative D call: TRBD2 (6 bases). Germline assignment: CDR1 MNHEY and CDR2 SMNVEV (reference sequence). The CDR3 spans 15 residues. Trimming cost V 9 bases and J 3 bases, with 19 bases left between them. CDR3 protein: CARIWGVLSTDTQYF. For the CDR3, the DNA is TGTGCCAGAATATGGGGGGTACTAAGTACAGATACGCAGTATTTT.

This chain links TRBV2 with TRBJ1-1; possibly TRBD1 for D (6 bases). V dropped 4 bases and J dropped 5 bases, with 11 bases sitting between them. Germline values: CDR1 SNHLY, CDR2 FYNNEI. This CDR3 region has 13 residues. CDR3 bases: TGTGCCAGCAGTGGCAGGGGAAGGACTGAAGCTTTCTTT. This codes for CASSGRGRTEAFF.